The rows below give T cell receptor beta chains drawn from one sample of a study of T cells after yellow fever vaccination. TCRdb reanalysed the 5' RACE reads using MiXCR and keeps one entry per CDR3 protein. The profile covers 300,000 to 350,000 distinct CDR3 sequences, with about 8.3% appearing a single time and approximately 16% taken by the ten largest. The source material was PBMCs, sampled roughly seven weeks after the first yellow fever vaccination. Source of these receptors: a man younger than 30 who received the YFV17D yellow fever vaccine. Both conserved end residues are part of each CDR3. D genes are given only for firm matches. Clone size is not always given. Where it is, it says once, few, many or a class for expanded clones.

j_call d_call v_call clone_size cdr3_nt cdr3_aa
TRBJ2-6 TRBD1 TRBV25-1 NA TGTGCCAGCAGTGAGACAGGGACCCCTGGGGCCAACGTCCTGACTTTC CASSETGTPGANVLTF
TRBJ2-4 TRBD1 TRBV7-2 once TGTGCCAGCAGCCCTACAGGGGCAGGTAGAAACATTCAGTACTTC CASSPTGAGRNIQYF
TRBJ1-6 NA TRBV6-5 many TGTGCCAGCATGCAGGGAGGGCTTGATTCACCCCTCCACTTT CASMQGGLDSPLHF
TRBJ2-2 TRBD2 TRBV5-6 NA TGTGCCAGCAGCTTGAGACTAGCGGTGGCGGTCACCGGGGAGCTGTTTTTT CASSLRLAVAVTGELFF
TRBJ1-6 TRBD1 TRBV7-6 few TGTGCCAGCAGCTTAGGCAGGGGGTCTCGCTATAATTCACCCCTCCACTTT CASSLGRGSRYNSPLHF
TRBJ2-3 NA TRBV2 few TGTGCCAGCAGCGGAGCCTCAGATACGCAGTATTTT CASSGASDTQYF
TRBJ1-3 NA TRBV10-3 NA TGTGCCATCACCGAGGGAAACACCATATATTTT CAITEGNTIYF
TRBJ2-5 NA TRBV3-1 few TGTGCCAGCAGCCCATGGGTAGCGGAGGTGGGAGAGACCCAGTACTTC CASSPWVAEVGETQYF
TRBJ1-5 NA TRBV7-8 NA TGTGCCACAAACGAGTATAGCAATCAGCCCCAGCATTTT CATNEYSNQPQHF
TRBJ2-1 TRBD2 TRBV7-9 few TGTGCCCCTGGCGGGGGGAACAATGAGCAGTTCTTC CAPGGGNNEQFF
TRBJ2-1 TRBD1 TRBV9 NA TGTGCCAGCAGCACCCGGGACAGGGGGACTCATAAGCTCTTC CASSTRDRGTHKLF
TRBJ2-5 NA TRBV27 few TGTGCCAGCAGTTTATCGGGGTCCCGGCCCGTCTTC CASSLSGSRPVF
TRBJ2-5 TRBD1 TRBV24-1 NA TGTGCCACCAGTGACCCGACAGGGGCTGGGGAGACCCAGTACTTC CATSDPTGAGETQYF
TRBJ2-5 NA TRBV4-3 many TGCGCCAGCAGCCAGAGTCTGATACAAGAGACCCAGTACTTC CASSQSLIQETQYF
TRBJ1-4 NA TRBV20-1 few TGCAGTGGAGGGGGAGGAAGCGATGAAAAACTGTTTTTT CSGGGGSDEKLFF
TRBJ2-3 TRBD2 TRBV5-1 NA TGCGCCAGCAGCGGAGTAGCGGGCTCTGGCACAGATACGCAGTATTTT CASSGVAGSGTDTQYF
TRBJ1-1 NA TRBV30 few TGTGCCTGGAGTGGGTCAGGGTCCCGGACTGAAGCTTTCTTT CAWSGSGSRTEAFF
TRBJ1-5 NA TRBV5-1 few TGCGCCAGCAGCATAGAGGGGCTCCTCAATCAGCCCCAGCATTTT CASSIEGLLNQPQHF
TRBJ2-6 NA TRBV27 few TGTGCCAGCAGTTTATGGGGGGGCCGCAGCTCTGGGGCCAACGTCCTGACTTTC CASSLWGGRSSGANVLTF
TRBJ2-7 TRBD1 TRBV6-1 NA TGTGCCAGCAGTAGGGGACAGGGTATTCTCTACGAGCAGTACTTC CASSRGQGILYEQYF
TRBJ2-7 NA TRBV6-5 few TGTGCCAGCAGTTACCCCCGGGAAGGGGCGCGGGAGCAGTACTTC CASSYPREGAREQYF
TRBJ1-6 NA TRBV4-2 few TGTGCCAGCAGCCAGGACGCAGTAATTCACCCCCTCCACTTT CASSQDAVIHPLHF
TRBJ2-2 NA TRBV20-1 few TGCAGTGCTACGAATCCTCGCGGCCGCACCGGGGAGCTGTTTTTT CSATNPRGRTGELFF
TRBJ2-5 TRBD1 TRBV20-1 few TGCAGTGCTAGAAGGGGGCCCATCGGGCAAGAGACCCAGTACTTC CSARRGPIGQETQYF
TRBJ2-1 NA TRBV5-5 NA TGTGCCAGCAGCTTGTGGACATACAATGAGCAGTTCTTC CASSLWTYNEQFF
TRBJ1-1 NA TRBV9 few TGTGCCAGCAGCGCCGACCTGCATCAGCGAGCTTTCTTT CASSADLHQRAFF
TRBJ2-7 TRBD2 TRBV15 NA TGTGCCACCAGAGGGGGACTAGCGGGGGGGACCTACGAGCAGTACTTC CATRGGLAGGTYEQYF
TRBJ1-2 NA TRBV2 NA TGTGCCAGCAGTGAAGGACGTCGGGACAACTATGGCTACACCTTC CASSEGRRDNYGYTF
TRBJ2-7 TRBD1 TRBV6-5 many TGTGCCAGCAGTTACTCGGGGTTGGGAAGGGGGCAAACCTACGAGCAGTACTTC CASSYSGLGRGQTYEQYF
TRBJ1-6 NA TRBV3-1 few TGTGCCAGCAGCCCGGGACAAGGAACGCCCCTCCACTTT CASSPGQGTPLHF
TRBJ2-2 NA TRBV7-2 many TGTGCCGGCACACAGACTCAGGGCGGGGAGCTGTTTTTT CAGTQTQGGELFF
TRBJ1-4 NA TRBV10-3 few TGTGCCATCAGTGGGACGGGTAATGAAAAACTGTTTTTT CAISGTGNEKLFF
TRBJ2-3 NA TRBV29-1 few TGCAGCGGCTCCTCTCCCCAGGAGAAAGATACGCAGTATTTT CSGSSPQEKDTQYF
TRBJ2-3 TRBD2 TRBV6-1 many TGTGCCAGCAGCCCCTGGGACTACCGGAGCACAGATACGCAGTATTTT CASSPWDYRSTDTQYF
TRBJ2-2 NA TRBV7-9 NA TGTGCCAGCAGCTTCCCAGCCGGGGAGCTGTTTTTT CASSFPAGELFF